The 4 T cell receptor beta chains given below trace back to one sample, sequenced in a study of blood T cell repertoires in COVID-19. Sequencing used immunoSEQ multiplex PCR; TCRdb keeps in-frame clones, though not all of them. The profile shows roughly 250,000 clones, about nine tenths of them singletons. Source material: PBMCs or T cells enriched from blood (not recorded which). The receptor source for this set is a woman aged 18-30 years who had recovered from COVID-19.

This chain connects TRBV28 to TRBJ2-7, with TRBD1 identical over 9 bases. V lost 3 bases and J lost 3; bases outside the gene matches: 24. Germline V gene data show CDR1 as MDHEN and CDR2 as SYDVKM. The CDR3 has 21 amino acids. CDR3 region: CASSLRYGQGSSSPLVYEQYF. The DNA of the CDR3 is TGTGCCAGCAGTTTGCGTTACGGACAGGGGAGCTCTAGTCCCCTGGTCTACGAGCAGTACTTC.

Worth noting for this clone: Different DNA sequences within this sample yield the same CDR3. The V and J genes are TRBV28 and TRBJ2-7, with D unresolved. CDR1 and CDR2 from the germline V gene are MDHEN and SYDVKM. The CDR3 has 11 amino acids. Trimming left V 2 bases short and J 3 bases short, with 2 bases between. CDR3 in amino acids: CASSLRYEQYF. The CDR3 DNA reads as TGTGCCAGCAGTTTACGCTACGAGCAGTACTTC.

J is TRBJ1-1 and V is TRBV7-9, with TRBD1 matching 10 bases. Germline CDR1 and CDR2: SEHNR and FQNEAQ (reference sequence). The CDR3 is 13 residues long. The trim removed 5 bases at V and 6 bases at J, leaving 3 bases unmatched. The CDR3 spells CASSLGQGAEAFF. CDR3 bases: TGTGCCAGCAGCCTCGGACAGGGGGCTGAAGCTTTCTTT.

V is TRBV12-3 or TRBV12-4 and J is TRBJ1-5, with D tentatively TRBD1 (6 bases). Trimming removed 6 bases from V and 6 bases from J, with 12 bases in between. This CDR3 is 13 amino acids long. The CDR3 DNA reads TGTGCCAGCAGCCAACAGGGCGGTCAGCCCCAGCATTTT. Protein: CASSQQGGQPQHF.